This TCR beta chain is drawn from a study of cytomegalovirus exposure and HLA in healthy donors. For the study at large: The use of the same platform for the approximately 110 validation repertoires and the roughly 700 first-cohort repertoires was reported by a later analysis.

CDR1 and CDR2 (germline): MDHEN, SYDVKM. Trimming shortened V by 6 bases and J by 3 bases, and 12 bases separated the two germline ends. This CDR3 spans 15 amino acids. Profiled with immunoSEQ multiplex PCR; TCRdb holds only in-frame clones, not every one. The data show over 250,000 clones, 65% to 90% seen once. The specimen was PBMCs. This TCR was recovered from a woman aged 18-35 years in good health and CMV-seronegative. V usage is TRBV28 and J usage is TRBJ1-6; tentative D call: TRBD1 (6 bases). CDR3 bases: TGTGCCAGCAGAGCCGGGACAATCTATAATTCACCCCTCCACTTT. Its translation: CASRAGTIYNSPLHF.